The entry that follows covers one T cell receptor (beta chain) sequence. Its antigen is not known. This entry belongs to a study of cytomegalovirus exposure and HLA in healthy donors. The study's findings and limits: Data from an earlier analysis indicated that most TCR beta V segments were productive either about 90% or about 30% of the time. Within the data, a cluster of highly shared sequence variants was likely a sequencing artifact.

V lost 5 bases and J 6 bases, leaving 19 bases between the germline ends. Germline V gene lookup returns CDR1 SGHVS and CDR2 FQNEAQ. The CDR3 is made up of 15 amino acids. It was with 60 Vbeta and 13 Jbeta primers that the PCR ran. The assay was immunoSEQ multiplex PCR, and TCRdb's table has in-frame clones only and misses some. The table lists approximately 110,000 clones, 81% of them singletons. V is TRBV7-8 and J is TRBJ1-2, with D tentatively TRBD1 (6 bases). This sequence was found in a woman aged 25 to 45 in good health and CMV-seronegative. The specimen was PBMCs. The CDR3 sequence: CASSRKALSGDGYTF. As DNA, the CDR3 is TGTGCCAGCAGCCGTAAGGCTTTATCAGGGGATGGCTACACCTTC.